This T cell receptor beta chain was profiled in a study of blood T cell repertoires in COVID-19. CDR3 length equals 15 residues. Germline loops: CDR1 MDHEN, CDR2 SYDVKM. Deletions cut 2 bases from V and 3 bases from J, with 8 bases between. Recruits, aged roughly 18 to 100 years, lived in under 25 US areas. Allocation to cohorts depended on clinical history reported by the participants. TCRdb keeps only in-frame clones here, not all; method: immunoSEQ multiplex PCR. The repertoire consists of 150,000 to 200,000 clones, with 60% to 80% occurring once and the leading ten covering 17%. Material for sequencing was PBMCs or T cells enriched from blood (not recorded which). The V gene is TRBV28, the J gene TRBJ2-6; D might be TRBD1 (6 bases). The receptor's source is a woman aged 50 to 60 who had recovered from COVID-19. The CDR3 DNA reads TGTGCCAGCAGTTTACCAGGGGATGGGGCCAACGTCCTGACTTTC. Amino acid sequence: CASSLPGDGANVLTF.